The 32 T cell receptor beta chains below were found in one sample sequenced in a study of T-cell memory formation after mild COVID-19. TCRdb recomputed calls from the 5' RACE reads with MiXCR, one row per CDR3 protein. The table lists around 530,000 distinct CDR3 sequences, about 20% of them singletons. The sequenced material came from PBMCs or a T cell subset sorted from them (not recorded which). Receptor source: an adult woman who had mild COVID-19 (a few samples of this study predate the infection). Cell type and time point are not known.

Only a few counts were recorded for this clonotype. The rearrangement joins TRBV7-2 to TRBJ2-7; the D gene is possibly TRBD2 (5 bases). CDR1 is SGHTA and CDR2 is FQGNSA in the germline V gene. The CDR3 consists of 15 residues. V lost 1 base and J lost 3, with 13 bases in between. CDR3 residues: CASSLEAGVGYEQYF. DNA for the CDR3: TGTGCCAGCAGCTTAGAGGCCGGGGTCGGCTACGAGCAGTACTTC.

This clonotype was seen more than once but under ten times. The CDR3, as DNA: TGTGCCAGCGGGATCAGGGGCGATAGCAATCAGCCCCAGCATTTT. Translated, it gives CASGIRGDSNQPQHF. The V gene is TRBV13, the J gene TRBJ1-5, with D possibly TRBD1 on 6 matching bases. V was trimmed by 8 bases and J by 0 bases, leaving 14 bases between them. Germline lookup yields CDR1 PRHDT and CDR2 FYEKMQ (reference sequence). CDR3 length: 15 residues.

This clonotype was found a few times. The CDR3: CASSETILAGYNEQFF. The CDR3 region has the DNA TGTGCCAGCAGTGAGACCATACTAGCCGGGTACAATGAGCAGTTCTTC. The genes are TRBV2 and TRBJ2-1, with D perhaps TRBD2 (6 bases). Germline V CDR1 and CDR2: SNHLY, FYNNEI. The CDR3 totals 16 residues. Trimming removed 3 bases at V and 4 bases at J, with 16 bases between.

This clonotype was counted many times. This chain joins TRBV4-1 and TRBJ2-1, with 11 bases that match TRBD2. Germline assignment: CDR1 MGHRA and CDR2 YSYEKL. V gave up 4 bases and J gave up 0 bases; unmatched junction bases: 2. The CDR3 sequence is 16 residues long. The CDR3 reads CASSRGLAASYNEQFF. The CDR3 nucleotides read TGCGCCAGCAGCCGGGGACTAGCGGCCTCCTACAATGAGCAGTTCTTC.

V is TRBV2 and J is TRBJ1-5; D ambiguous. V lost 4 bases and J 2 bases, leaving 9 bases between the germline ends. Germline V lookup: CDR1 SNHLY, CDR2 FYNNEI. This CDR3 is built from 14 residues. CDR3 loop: CASSAGMGNQPQHF. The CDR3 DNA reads TGTGCCAGCAGTGCTGGTATGGGCAATCAGCCCCAGCATTTT.

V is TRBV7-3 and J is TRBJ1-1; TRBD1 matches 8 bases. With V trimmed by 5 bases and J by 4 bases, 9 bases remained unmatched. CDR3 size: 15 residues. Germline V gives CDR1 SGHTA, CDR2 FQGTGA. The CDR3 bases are TGTGCCAGCAGCAACGGACAGGGAGGCCTCACTGAAGCTTTCTTT. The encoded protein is CASSNGQGGLTEAFF.

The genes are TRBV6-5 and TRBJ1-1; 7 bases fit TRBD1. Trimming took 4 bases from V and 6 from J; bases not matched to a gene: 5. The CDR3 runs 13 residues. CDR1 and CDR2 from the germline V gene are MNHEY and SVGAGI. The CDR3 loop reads CASSSNRGPEAFF. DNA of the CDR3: TGTGCCAGCAGTTCCAACAGGGGTCCTGAAGCTTTCTTT.

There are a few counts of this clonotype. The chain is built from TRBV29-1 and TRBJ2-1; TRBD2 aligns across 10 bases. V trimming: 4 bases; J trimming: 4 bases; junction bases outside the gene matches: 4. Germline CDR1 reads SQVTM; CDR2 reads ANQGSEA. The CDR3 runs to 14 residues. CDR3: CSVATSGHYNEQFF. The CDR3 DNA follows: TGCAGCGTTGCGACTAGCGGGCATTACAATGAGCAGTTCTTC.

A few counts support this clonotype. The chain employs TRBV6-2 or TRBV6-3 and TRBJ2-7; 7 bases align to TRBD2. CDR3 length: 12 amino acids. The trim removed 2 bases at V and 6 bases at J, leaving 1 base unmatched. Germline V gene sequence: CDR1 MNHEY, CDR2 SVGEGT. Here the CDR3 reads CASSYLAVEQYF. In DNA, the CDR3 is TGTGCCAGCAGTTACCTAGCGGTCGAGCAGTACTTC.

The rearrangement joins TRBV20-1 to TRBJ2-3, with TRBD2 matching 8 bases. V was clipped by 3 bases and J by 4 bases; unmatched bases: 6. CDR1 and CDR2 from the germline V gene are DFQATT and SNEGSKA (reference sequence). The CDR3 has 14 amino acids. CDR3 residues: CSASSRGGPDTQYF. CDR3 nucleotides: TGCAGTGCTAGTTCACGGGGGGGCCCAGATACGCAGTATTTT.

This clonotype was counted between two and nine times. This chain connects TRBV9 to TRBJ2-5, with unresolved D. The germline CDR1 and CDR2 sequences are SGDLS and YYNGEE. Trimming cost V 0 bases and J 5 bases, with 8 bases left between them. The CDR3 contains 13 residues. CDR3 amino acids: CASSVAADETQYF. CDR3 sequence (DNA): TGTGCCAGCAGCGTAGCCGCAGATGAGACCCAGTACTTC.

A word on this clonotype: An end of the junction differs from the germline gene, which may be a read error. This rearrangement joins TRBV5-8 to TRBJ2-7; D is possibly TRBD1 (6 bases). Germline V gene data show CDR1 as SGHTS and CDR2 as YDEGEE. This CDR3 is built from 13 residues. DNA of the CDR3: TGTGCCAGCAGCTTGGCCGAGGGGGACCGGTTCGCCTTC. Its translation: CASSLAEGDRFAF. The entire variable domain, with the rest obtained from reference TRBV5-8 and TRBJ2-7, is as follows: EAGVTQSPTHLIKTRGQQATLRCSPISGHTSVYWYQQALGLGLQFLLWYDEGEERNRGNFPPRFSGRQFPNYSSELNVNALELEDSALYLCASSLAEGDRFAFGPGTRLTVT.

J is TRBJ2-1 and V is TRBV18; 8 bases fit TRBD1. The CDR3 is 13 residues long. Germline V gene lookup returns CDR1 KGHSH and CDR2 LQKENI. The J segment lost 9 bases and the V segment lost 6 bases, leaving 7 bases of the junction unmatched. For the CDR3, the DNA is TGTGCCAGCTCTCCAACAGGGGGAACTGAGCAGTTCTTC. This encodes CASSPTGGTEQFF. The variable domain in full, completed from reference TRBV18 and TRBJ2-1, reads NAGVMQNPRHLVRRRGQEARLRCSPMKGHSHVYWYRQLPEEGLKFMVYLQKENIIDESGMPKERFSAEFPKEGPSILRIQQVVRGDSAAYFCASSPTGGTEQFFGPGTRLTVL.

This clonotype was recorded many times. The CDR3 here is CASSLAGAGTGELFF. The CDR3 bases are TGTGCCAGCAGCTTAGCGGGAGCGGGCACCGGGGAGCTGTTTTTT. This chain connects TRBV11-2 to TRBJ2-2, with D perhaps matching TRBD2 (6 bases). Trimming shortened V by 1 base and J by 4 bases, and 10 bases separated the two germline ends. Germline CDR1 is SGHAT and CDR2 is FQNNGV. The CDR3 extends over 15 amino acids. Based on the CDR3 plus reference TRBV11-2 and TRBJ2-2, the full variable domain is EAGVAQSPRYKIIEKRQSVAFWCNPISGHATLYWYQQILGQGPKLLIQFQNNGVVDDSQLPKDRFSAERLKGVDSTLKIQPAKLEDSAVYLCASSLAGAGTGELFFGEGSRLTVL.

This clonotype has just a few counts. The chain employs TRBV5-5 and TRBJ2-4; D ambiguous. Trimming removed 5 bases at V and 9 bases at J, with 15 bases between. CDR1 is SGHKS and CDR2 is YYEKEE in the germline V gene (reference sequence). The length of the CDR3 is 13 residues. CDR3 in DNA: TGTGCCAGCAGAAGCGACCGACGGAGCATTCAGTACTTC. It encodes CASRSDRRSIQYF.

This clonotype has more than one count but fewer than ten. This CDR3 reads CRLIAGGIQETQYF. CDR3 DNA: TGCAGGCTAATAGCGGGTGGGATACAAGAGACCCAGTACTTC. The V gene is TRBV20-1, the J gene TRBJ2-5; 7 bases fit TRBD2. Germline CDR1 reads DFQATT; CDR2 reads SNEGSKA (reference sequence). The CDR3 spans 14 residues.

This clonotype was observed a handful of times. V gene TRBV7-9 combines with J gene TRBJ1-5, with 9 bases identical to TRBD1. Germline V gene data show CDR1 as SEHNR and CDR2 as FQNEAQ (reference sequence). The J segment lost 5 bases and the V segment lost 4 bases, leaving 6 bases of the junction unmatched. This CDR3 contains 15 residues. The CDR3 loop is CASSWGQGGDQPQHF. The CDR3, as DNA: TGTGCCAGCAGCTGGGGACAGGGTGGAGATCAGCCCCAGCATTTT.

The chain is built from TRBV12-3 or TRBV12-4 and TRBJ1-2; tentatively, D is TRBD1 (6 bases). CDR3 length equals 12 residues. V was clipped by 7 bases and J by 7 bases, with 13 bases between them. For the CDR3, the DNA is TGTGCCAGCACCACCACAGGGAGTGGCTACACCTTC. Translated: CASTTTGSGYTF.

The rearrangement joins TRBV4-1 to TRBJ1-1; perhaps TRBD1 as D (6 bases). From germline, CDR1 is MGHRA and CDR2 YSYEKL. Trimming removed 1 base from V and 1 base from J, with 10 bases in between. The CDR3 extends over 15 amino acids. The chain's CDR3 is CASSQVWDKNTEAFF. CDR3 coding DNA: TGCGCCAGCAGCCAAGTCTGGGACAAGAACACTGAAGCTTTCTTT.

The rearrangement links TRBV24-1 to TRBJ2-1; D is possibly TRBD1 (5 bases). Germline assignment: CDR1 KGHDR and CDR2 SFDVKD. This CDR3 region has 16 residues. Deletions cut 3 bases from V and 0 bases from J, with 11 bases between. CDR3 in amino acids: CATSDRQRSSYNEQFF. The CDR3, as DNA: TGTGCCACCAGTGATCGACAGAGGAGCTCCTACAATGAGCAGTTCTTC.

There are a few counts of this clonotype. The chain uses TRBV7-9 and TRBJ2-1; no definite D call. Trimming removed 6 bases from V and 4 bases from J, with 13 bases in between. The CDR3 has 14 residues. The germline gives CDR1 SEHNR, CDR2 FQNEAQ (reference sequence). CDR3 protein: CASSITSRYNEQFF. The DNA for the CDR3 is TGTGCCAGCAGTATTACATCCAGGTACAATGAGCAGTTCTTC.

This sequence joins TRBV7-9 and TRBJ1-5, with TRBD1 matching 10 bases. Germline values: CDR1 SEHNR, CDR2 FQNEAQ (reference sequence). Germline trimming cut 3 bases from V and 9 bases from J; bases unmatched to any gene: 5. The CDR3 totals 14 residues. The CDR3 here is CASSLGQGIGPQHF. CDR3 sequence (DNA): TGTGCCAGCAGCTTGGGACAGGGGATTGGGCCCCAGCATTTT. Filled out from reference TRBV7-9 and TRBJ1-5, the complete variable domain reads DTGVSQNPRHKITKRGQNVTFRCDPISEHNRLYWYRQTLGQGPEFLTYFQNEAQLEKSRLLSDRFSAERPKGSFSTLEIQRTEQGDSAMYLCASSLGQGIGPQHFGDGTRLSIL.

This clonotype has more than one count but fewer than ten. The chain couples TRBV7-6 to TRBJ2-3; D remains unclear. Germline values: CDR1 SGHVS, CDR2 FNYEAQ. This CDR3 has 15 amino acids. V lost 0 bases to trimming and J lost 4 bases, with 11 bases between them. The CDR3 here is CASSLAGPKADTQYF. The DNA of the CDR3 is TGTGCCAGCAGCTTAGCGGGCCCTAAGGCAGATACGCAGTATTTT.

CDR3 in DNA: TGTGCCAGCACCTTCAAAGCGGGGATCCTCTCCTACGAGCAGTACTTC. This translates into CASTFKAGILSYEQYF. V is TRBV6-5 and J is TRBJ2-7; 7 nucleotides match TRBD2. V was clipped by 7 bases and J by 0 bases; unmatched bases: 12. The CDR3 is made up of 16 amino acids. Germline V gene sequence: CDR1 MNHEY, CDR2 SVGAGI.

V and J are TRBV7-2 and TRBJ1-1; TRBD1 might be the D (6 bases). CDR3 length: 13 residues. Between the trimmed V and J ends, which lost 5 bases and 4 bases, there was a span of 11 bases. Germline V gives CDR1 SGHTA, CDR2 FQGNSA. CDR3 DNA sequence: TGTGCCAGCAGCGTACAGGGCACCACTGAAGCTTTCTTT. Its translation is CASSVQGTTEAFF.

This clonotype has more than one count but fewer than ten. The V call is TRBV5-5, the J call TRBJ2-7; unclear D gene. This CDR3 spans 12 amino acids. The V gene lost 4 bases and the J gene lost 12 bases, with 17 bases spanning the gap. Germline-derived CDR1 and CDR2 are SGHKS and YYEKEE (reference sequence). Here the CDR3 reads CASSETASHLYF. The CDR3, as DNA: TGTGCCAGCAGCGAGACTGCAAGTCATCTGTACTTC.

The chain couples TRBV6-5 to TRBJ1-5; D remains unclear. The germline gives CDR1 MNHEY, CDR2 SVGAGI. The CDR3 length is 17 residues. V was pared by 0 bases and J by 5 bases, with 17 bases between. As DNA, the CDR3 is TGTGCCAGCAGTTACTCCCGGGTCTCCCGGGGAGATCAGCCCCAGCATTTT. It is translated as CASSYSRVSRGDQPQHF.

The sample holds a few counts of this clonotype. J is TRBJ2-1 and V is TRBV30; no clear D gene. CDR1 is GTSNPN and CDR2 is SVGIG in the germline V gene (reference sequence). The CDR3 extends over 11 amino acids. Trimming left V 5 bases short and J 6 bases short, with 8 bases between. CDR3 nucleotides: TGTGCCTGGGGAAACTTCAATGAGCAGTTCTTC. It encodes CAWGNFNEQFF.

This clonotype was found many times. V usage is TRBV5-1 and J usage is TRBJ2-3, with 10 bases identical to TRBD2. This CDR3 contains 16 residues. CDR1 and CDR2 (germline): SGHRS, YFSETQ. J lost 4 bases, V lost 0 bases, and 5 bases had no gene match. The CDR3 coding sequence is TGCGCCAGCAGCTTGGAGGCTAGCGGGGGACCAGATACGCAGTATTTT. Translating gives CASSLEASGGPDTQYF.

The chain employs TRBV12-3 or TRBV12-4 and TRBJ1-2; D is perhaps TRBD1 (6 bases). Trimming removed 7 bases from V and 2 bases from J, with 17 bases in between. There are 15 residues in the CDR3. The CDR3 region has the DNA TGTGCCAGCACCTACTCACAGGGTAGGAACTATGGCTACACCTTC. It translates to CASTYSQGRNYGYTF.

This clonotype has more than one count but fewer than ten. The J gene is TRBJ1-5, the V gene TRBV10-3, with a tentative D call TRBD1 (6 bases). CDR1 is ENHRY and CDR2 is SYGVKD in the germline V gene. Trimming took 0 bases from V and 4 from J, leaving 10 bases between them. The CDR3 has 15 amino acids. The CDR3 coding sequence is TGTGCCATCAGTGAGTCAGGGGGGTCTAATCAGCCCCAGCATTTT. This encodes CAISESGGSNQPQHF.

The CDR3 DNA is TGTGCCAGCAGCTTAGGGGCAGGTTCACCCCTCCACTTT. Translation: CASSLGAGSPLHF. This chain connects TRBV7-3 to TRBJ1-6; D is perhaps TRBD1 (5 bases). This CDR3 is built from 13 residues. Germline-derived CDR1 and CDR2 are SGHTA and FQGTGA. V lost 2 bases to trimming and J lost 9 bases, with 8 bases between them.